Listed below are T cell receptor beta chains from one sample, sequenced in a study of human T cells and chemical hapten exposure. TCRdb recomputed calls from the RACE reads with MiXCR, one row per CDR3 protein. The data contain some 65,000 distinct CDR3 sequences, around 6.5% of them seen just once; the ten biggest clones take up 3% to 4%. Sequencing input: whole blood. These receptors originate from a female donor in good health. Some clones in this sample may be carry-over from other donors' samples. Each CDR3 is given with its conserved first and last residue. Fields, in order: D gene, J gene, clone size, V gene, CDR3 protein, CDR3 DNA. D genes are given only for firm matches. Expanded clones get a size class; other rows say once, few or many, or leave the size out.

d_call: TRBD1; j_call: TRBJ2-2; clone_size: NA; v_call: TRBV29-1; cdr3_aa: CSVGGQGILTGELFF; cdr3_nt: TGCAGCGTGGGGGGACAGGGAATTCTTACCGGGGAGCTGTTTTTT
d_call: TRBD1; j_call: TRBJ2-2; clone_size: NA; v_call: TRBV24-1; cdr3_aa: CATSGTGGSGELFF; cdr3_nt: TGTGCCACCTCCGGGACAGGGGGCTCCGGGGAGCTGTTTTTT
d_call: NA; j_call: TRBJ2-7; clone_size: many; v_call: TRBV28; cdr3_aa: CASSNQGLIYEQYF; cdr3_nt: TGTGCCAGCAGTAATCAGGGTCTAATCTACGAGCAGTACTTC
d_call: TRBD1; j_call: TRBJ1-1; clone_size: few; v_call: TRBV4-1; cdr3_aa: CASSQDVVGGALNTEAFF; cdr3_nt: TGCGCCAGCAGCCAAGATGTTGTAGGGGGCGCCTTGAACACTGAAGCTTTCTTT
d_call: NA; j_call: TRBJ1-2; clone_size: NA; v_call: TRBV5-1; cdr3_aa: CASSGQQTYGYTF; cdr3_nt: TGCGCCAGCAGCGGTCAACAGACCTATGGCTACACCTTC
d_call: NA; j_call: TRBJ1-1; clone_size: many; v_call: TRBV7-2; cdr3_aa: CASSFSQGTEAFF; cdr3_nt: TGTGCCAGCAGCTTTAGTCAGGGCACTGAAGCTTTCTTT
d_call: TRBD2; j_call: TRBJ2-3; clone_size: many; v_call: TRBV7-9; cdr3_aa: CASRAGRTDTQYF; cdr3_nt: TGTGCCAGCAGAGCGGGACGCACAGATACGCAGTATTTT
d_call: TRBD1; j_call: TRBJ1-5; clone_size: NA; v_call: TRBV19; cdr3_aa: CASSIGDRAFNQPQHF; cdr3_nt: TGTGCCAGTAGTATAGGGGACAGGGCGTTCAATCAGCCCCAGCATTTT
d_call: TRBD1; j_call: TRBJ2-7; clone_size: many; v_call: TRBV15; cdr3_aa: CATSTGQGGYEQYF; cdr3_nt: TGTGCCACCAGCACAGGACAGGGAGGATACGAGCAGTACTTC
d_call: TRBD2; j_call: TRBJ2-4; clone_size: few; v_call: TRBV2; cdr3_aa: CASNQLAAEKNIQYF; cdr3_nt: TGTGCCAGCAATCAACTAGCGGCGGAAAAAAACATTCAGTACTTC
d_call: NA; j_call: TRBJ2-1; clone_size: many; v_call: TRBV10-1; cdr3_aa: CASSESKGFDNEQFF; cdr3_nt: TGCGCCAGCAGTGAGTCAAAAGGGTTCGACAATGAGCAGTTCTTC
d_call: TRBD1; j_call: TRBJ1-3; clone_size: many; v_call: TRBV6-5; cdr3_aa: CASRNFRGLSGNTIYF; cdr3_nt: TGTGCCAGCAGGAACTTCAGGGGGCTCTCTGGAAACACCATATATTTT
d_call: TRBD1; j_call: TRBJ2-1; clone_size: many; v_call: TRBV5-5; cdr3_aa: CASSWGQGYNEQFF; cdr3_nt: TGTGCCAGCAGCTGGGGACAGGGGTACAATGAGCAGTTCTTC
d_call: NA; j_call: TRBJ2-1; clone_size: few; v_call: TRBV28; cdr3_aa: CASSLISGLGNEQFF; cdr3_nt: TGTGCCAGCAGTTTGATATCCGGGTTGGGCAATGAGCAGTTCTTC
d_call: NA; j_call: TRBJ1-1; clone_size: many; v_call: TRBV12-3/TRBV12-4; cdr3_aa: CASSFPRQPINTEAFF; cdr3_nt: TGTGCCAGCAGTTTCCCCCGGCAACCAATTAACACTGAAGCTTTCTTT
d_call: NA; j_call: TRBJ1-4; clone_size: many; v_call: TRBV12-3/TRBV12-4; cdr3_aa: CASSLATEKLFF; cdr3_nt: TGTGCCAGCAGTTTAGCGACTGAAAAACTGTTTTTT
d_call: NA; j_call: TRBJ2-6; clone_size: medium-sized; v_call: TRBV15; cdr3_aa: CATSRDGTSGANVLTF; cdr3_nt: TGTGCCACCAGCAGAGATGGCACCTCTGGGGCCAACGTCCTGACTTTC
d_call: TRBD1; j_call: TRBJ2-7; clone_size: few; v_call: TRBV6-2/TRBV6-3; cdr3_aa: CASSYIPGQGAEQYF; cdr3_nt: TGTGCCAGCAGTTACATTCCGGGACAGGGTGCCGAGCAGTACTTC
d_call: NA; j_call: TRBJ2-7; clone_size: many; v_call: TRBV9; cdr3_aa: CASSVATGSSYEQYF; cdr3_nt: TGTGCCAGCAGCGTAGCTACGGGGAGCTCCTACGAGCAGTACTTC
d_call: TRBD2; j_call: TRBJ2-4; clone_size: few; v_call: TRBV20-1; cdr3_aa: CSARASGENIQYF; cdr3_nt: TGCAGTGCTAGAGCTAGCGGTGAAAACATTCAGTACTTC
d_call: NA; j_call: TRBJ2-6; clone_size: many; v_call: TRBV7-9; cdr3_aa: CASSSGPQGANVLTF; cdr3_nt: TGTGCCAGCAGCTCTGGACCACAGGGGGCCAACGTCCTGACTTTC
d_call: NA; j_call: TRBJ2-2; clone_size: NA; v_call: TRBV20-1; cdr3_aa: CSARDLGGSGTGELFF; cdr3_nt: TGCAGTGCTAGAGATCTGGGTGGGAGTGGCACCGGGGAGCTGTTTTTT
d_call: TRBD1; j_call: TRBJ2-3; clone_size: few; v_call: TRBV9; cdr3_aa: CASSGGPGQITDTQYF; cdr3_nt: TGTGCCAGCAGCGGGGGACCGGGACAGATCACAGATACGCAGTATTTT
d_call: NA; j_call: TRBJ1-1; clone_size: many; v_call: TRBV21-1; cdr3_aa: CASSRRLNTEAFF; cdr3_nt: TGTGCCAGCAGCCGTCGTTTGAACACTGAAGCTTTCTTT
d_call: TRBD1; j_call: TRBJ2-2; clone_size: many; v_call: TRBV29-1; cdr3_aa: CSVETDRGAIGEAGELFF; cdr3_nt: TGCAGCGTTGAGACGGACAGGGGTGCTATAGGAGAGGCCGGGGAGCTGTTTTTT
d_call: TRBD2; j_call: TRBJ2-3; clone_size: many; v_call: TRBV7-9; cdr3_aa: CASSLTSGSADTQYF; cdr3_nt: TGTGCCAGCAGCTTAACTAGCGGTAGTGCAGATACGCAGTATTTT
d_call: TRBD2; j_call: TRBJ2-3; clone_size: many; v_call: TRBV7-2; cdr3_aa: CASTEVRTSGSLPQYF; cdr3_nt: TGTGCCAGCACCGAAGTGCGGACTAGCGGGAGCCTTCCGCAGTATTTT
d_call: TRBD2; j_call: TRBJ2-1; clone_size: many; v_call: TRBV20-1; cdr3_aa: CSARGRVKREDSYNEQFF; cdr3_nt: TGCAGTGCTAGAGGGAGGGTTAAGCGGGAGGACTCCTACAATGAGCAGTTCTTC
d_call: NA; j_call: TRBJ1-2; clone_size: many; v_call: TRBV20-1; cdr3_aa: CSARGAGTWGGDGYTF; cdr3_nt: TGCAGTGCTAGAGGGGCAGGGACCTGGGGCGGGGATGGCTACACCTTC
d_call: NA; j_call: TRBJ2-7; clone_size: few; v_call: TRBV28; cdr3_aa: CASRWGTYEQYF; cdr3_nt: TGTGCCAGCAGATGGGGAACCTACGAGCAGTACTTC
d_call: TRBD1; j_call: TRBJ1-4; clone_size: many; v_call: TRBV18; cdr3_aa: CASSISGTGEKLFF; cdr3_nt: TGTGCCAGCTCAATATCGGGGACAGGTGAAAAACTGTTTTTT
d_call: TRBD2; j_call: TRBJ2-7; clone_size: NA; v_call: TRBV28; cdr3_aa: CASRWSGSTAYEQYF; cdr3_nt: TGTGCCAGCAGGTGGAGCGGGAGTACTGCTTACGAGCAGTACTTC
d_call: NA; j_call: TRBJ2-3; clone_size: many; v_call: TRBV11-1; cdr3_aa: CASSSLAFGTDTQYF; cdr3_nt: TGTGCCAGCAGCTCGCTAGCGTTTGGCACAGATACGCAGTATTTT
d_call: TRBD2; j_call: TRBJ2-7; clone_size: NA; v_call: TRBV20-1; cdr3_aa: CSAGTISYEQYF; cdr3_nt: TGCAGTGCTGGGACTATCTCCTACGAGCAGTACTTC
d_call: NA; j_call: TRBJ1-1; clone_size: few; v_call: TRBV12-3/TRBV12-4; cdr3_aa: CASSSYRAFF; cdr3_nt: TGTGCCAGCAGCTCGTATCGGGCTTTCTTT
d_call: NA; j_call: TRBJ2-5; clone_size: NA; v_call: TRBV11-3; cdr3_aa: CASSLAGSETQYF; cdr3_nt: TGTGCCAGCAGCTTAGCGGGGTCCGAGACCCAGTACTTC
d_call: NA; j_call: TRBJ1-5; clone_size: many; v_call: TRBV2; cdr3_aa: CASSVRGISNQPQHF; cdr3_nt: TGTGCCAGCAGTGTAAGGGGAATTAGCAATCAGCCCCAGCATTTT
d_call: TRBD1; j_call: TRBJ2-7; clone_size: many; v_call: TRBV25-1; cdr3_aa: CASSEETGSTYEQYF; cdr3_nt: TGTGCCAGCAGTGAAGAGACAGGGTCCACCTACGAGCAGTACTTC
d_call: NA; j_call: TRBJ2-7; clone_size: many; v_call: TRBV28; cdr3_aa: CASRYRYEQYF; cdr3_nt: TGTGCCAGCAGGTACAGGTACGAGCAGTACTTC
d_call: NA; j_call: TRBJ2-4; clone_size: few; v_call: TRBV4-1; cdr3_aa: CASSQYSGQLAKNIQYF; cdr3_nt: TGCGCCAGCAGCCAGTATAGCGGCCAACTAGCCAAAAACATTCAGTACTTC
d_call: TRBD2; j_call: TRBJ2-7; clone_size: NA; v_call: TRBV20-1; cdr3_aa: CSAPTSSGSEQYF; cdr3_nt: TGCAGTGCCCCAACCTCAAGCGGGAGCGAGCAGTACTTC
d_call: TRBD2; j_call: TRBJ2-2; clone_size: many; v_call: TRBV7-2; cdr3_aa: CASSSRTSGPTGELFF; cdr3_nt: TGTGCCAGCAGCTCTCGGACTAGCGGGCCCACCGGGGAGCTGTTTTTT
d_call: TRBD2; j_call: TRBJ2-7; clone_size: many; v_call: TRBV20-1; cdr3_aa: CSATRLAETYEQYF; cdr3_nt: TGCAGTGCTACCCGACTAGCGGAGACCTACGAGCAGTACTTC
d_call: NA; j_call: TRBJ1-5; clone_size: few; v_call: TRBV19; cdr3_aa: CASSIRRERNQPQHF; cdr3_nt: TGTGCCAGTAGTATACGAAGGGAACGCAATCAGCCCCAGCATTTT
d_call: NA; j_call: TRBJ1-1; clone_size: many; v_call: TRBV28; cdr3_aa: CASTSVLRATEAFF; cdr3_nt: TGTGCCAGCACCTCGGTCCTCCGTGCCACTGAAGCTTTCTTT
d_call: TRBD2; j_call: TRBJ2-5; clone_size: many; v_call: TRBV7-2; cdr3_aa: CASSLEVFGGQETQYF; cdr3_nt: TGTGCCAGCAGCTTAGAAGTGTTCGGGGGGCAAGAGACCCAGTACTTC
d_call: NA; j_call: TRBJ2-7; clone_size: many; v_call: TRBV28; cdr3_aa: CASREKVSYEQYF; cdr3_nt: TGTGCCAGCCGTGAAAAGGTGTCATACGAGCAGTACTTC
d_call: TRBD1; j_call: TRBJ1-1; clone_size: few; v_call: TRBV29-1; cdr3_aa: CSVVRQGNTEAFF; cdr3_nt: TGCAGCGTTGTCAGACAGGGAAACACTGAAGCTTTCTTT
d_call: NA; j_call: TRBJ1-5; clone_size: few; v_call: TRBV6-2/TRBV6-3; cdr3_aa: CASSYLGHQPQHF; cdr3_nt: TGTGCCAGCAGTTATTTAGGCCATCAGCCCCAGCATTTT
d_call: TRBD1; j_call: TRBJ1-1; clone_size: many; v_call: TRBV28; cdr3_aa: CASSTGTGRGAFF; cdr3_nt: TGTGCCAGCAGCACCGGGACAGGGAGAGGAGCTTTCTTT
d_call: NA; j_call: TRBJ1-5; clone_size: NA; v_call: TRBV3-1; cdr3_aa: CASSQGSENQPQHF; cdr3_nt: TGTGCCAGCAGCCAAGGTAGTGAGAACCAGCCCCAGCATTTT
d_call: NA; j_call: TRBJ2-3; clone_size: few; v_call: TRBV10-1; cdr3_aa: CASSESGLGADTQYF; cdr3_nt: TGCGCCAGCAGTGAATCCGGACTGGGAGCAGATACGCAGTATTTT
d_call: NA; j_call: TRBJ2-7; clone_size: few; v_call: TRBV28; cdr3_aa: CASTPRSSEQYF; cdr3_nt: TGTGCCAGCACCCCTCGGTCATCCGAGCAGTACTTC